This T cell receptor (beta chain) was profiled in a study of PD-1 blockade in classical Hodgkin lymphoma. Between the trimmed V and J ends, which lost 0 bases and 3 bases, there was a span of 0 bases. Germline V gene sequence: CDR1 SGHKS, CDR2 YYEKEE (reference sequence). The CDR3 consists of 11 residues. As for this clone: Its antigen is not known.

TCRdb's copy holds only in-frame clones and misses some; the assay was immunoSEQ multiplex PCR. The sample has 14,000 or so clones, just under 80% seen once; the top ten hold about 25%. Exposure to brentuximab vedotin varied, and each patient had relapsed following autologous stem cell transplantation. Best responses fell into complete response, partial response or progressive disease. Whole-study findings and limits: Initiation of nivolumab under 1 year after ASCT led to exclusion of patients.

The starting material was peripheral blood mononuclear cells (PBMCs), obtained before the second cycle of nivolumab. The clonotype originates from a human donor with classical Hodgkin lymphoma. The rearrangement uses TRBV5-5 and TRBJ2-5; D remains unclear. Written as DNA, the CDR3 is TGTGCCAGCAGCTTGGAAGAGACCCAGTACTTC. It encodes CASSLEETQYF. Filled out from reference TRBV5-5 and TRBJ2-5, the complete variable domain reads DAGVTQSPTHLIKTRGQQVTLRCSPISGHKSVSWYQQVLGQGPQFIFQYYEKEERGRGNFPDRFSARQFPNYSSELNVNALLLGDSALYLCASSLEETQYFGPGTRLLVL.